This entry lists 11 T cell receptor beta chains sequenced from one sample in a study of T cell responses to AZD1222 COVID-19 vaccine. Produced via immunoSEQ multiplex PCR; TCRdb's table is partial and in-frame only. The profile shows tens of thousands of clones, 60% to 85% of them singletons. Sample: peripheral blood, taken 28 days after the second dose of the MenACWY control vaccine. These receptors all stem from an adult who received the MenACWY meningococcal vaccine as a control.

This clone appeared a few times. This sample includes further DNA sequences coding for the same CDR3. The J gene is TRBJ2-2, the V gene TRBV12-3 or TRBV12-4; D uncertain. This CDR3 is 12 amino acids long. V dropped 4 bases and J dropped 5 bases, with 5 bases sitting between them. The DNA of the CDR3 is TGTGCCAGCAGTTACTCTACCGGGGAGCTGTTTTTT. It encodes CASSYSTGELFF.

The chain links TRBV15 to TRBJ1-1; D not resolved. V lost 2 bases and J 5 bases, leaving 9 bases between the germline ends. CDR1 is LNHNV, CDR2 YYDKDF, per germline (reference sequence). CDR3 size: 13 residues. DNA of the CDR3: TGTGCCACCAGCAGACAGGAGAGGACTGAAGCTTTCTTT. This gives the protein CATSRQERTEAFF.

The V gene is TRBV27, the J gene TRBJ1-2; 11 nucleotides align to TRBD1. V was clipped by 5 bases and J by 5 bases; unmatched bases: 10. Per the germline V gene, CDR1 is MNHEY and CDR2 is SMNVEV (reference sequence). The CDR3 is 16 residues long. The CDR3, as DNA: TGTGCCAGCAGTCTGGGGACAGGGGGTGATCGGTATGGCTACACCTTC. It yields the protein CASSLGTGGDRYGYTF.

This clone has just a few counts. CDR3 nucleotides: TGTGCCAGCAGTGAAGAGGGAAACTATGGCTACACCTTC. Translated: CASSEEGNYGYTF. V usage is TRBV6-1 and J usage is TRBJ1-2; D is unclear. With 1 base removed from V and 2 bases from J, the gap between germline ends came to 5 bases. CDR1 MNHNS and CDR2 SASEGT come from the germline V gene. CDR3 length: 13 residues.

V and J are TRBV29-1 and TRBJ2-1, with D uncertain. The germline V gene encodes CDR1 SQVTM and CDR2 ANQGSEA. Between the trimmed V and J ends, which lost 2 bases and 12 bases, there was a span of 20 bases. CDR3 length equals 14 residues. Here the CDR3 DNA reads TGCAGCGTTGAATTGTTGACGAAAGGGTGGGGGCAGTTCTTC. This translates into CSVELLTKGWGQFF.

V usage is TRBV3-1 (or the pseudogene TRBV3-2) and J usage is TRBJ2-1; D is perhaps TRBD1 or TRBD2 (6 bases each). V was clipped by 4 bases and J by 4 bases, with 20 bases between them. Germline V gene data show CDR1 as LGHDT and CDR2 as YNNKEL (reference sequence). This CDR3 comprises 17 residues. CDR3 loop: CASSPLGSEGGYNEQFF. CDR3 nucleotide sequence: TGTGCCAGCAGCCCCCTTGGTAGCGAGGGGGGATACAATGAGCAGTTCTTC.

This chain uses TRBV19 with TRBJ1-4, with D unclear. The CDR3 spans 16 residues. Germline CDR1 and CDR2: LNHDA and SQIVND (reference sequence). Trimming left V 3 bases short and J 0 bases short, with 11 bases between. The CDR3 protein is CASSMRRGATNEKLFF. Here the CDR3 DNA reads TGTGCCAGTAGTATGAGGCGGGGAGCAACTAATGAAAAACTGTTTTTT. Combining the CDR3 with reference TRBV19 and TRBJ1-4 gives the whole variable domain DGGITQSPKYLFRKEGQNVTLSCEQNLNHDAMYWYRQDPGQGLRLIYYSQIVNDFQKGDIAEGYSVSREKKESFPLTVTSAQKNPTAFYLCASSMRRGATNEKLFFGSGTQLSVL.

The rearrangement joins TRBV28 to TRBJ2-7, with 11 bases matching TRBD1. This CDR3 is 13 amino acids long. From germline, CDR1 is MDHEN and CDR2 SYDVKM. V trimming: 8 bases; J trimming: 1 base; junction bases outside the gene matches: 1. The CDR3 loop is CASGQGASYEQYF. In nucleotides, the CDR3 is TGTGCCAGCGGACAGGGGGCGTCCTACGAGCAGTACTTC.

The table lists this clone with a few counts. V gene TRBV10-3 combines with J gene TRBJ1-5; a weak D match, TRBD1 (6 bases). Germline-derived CDR1 and CDR2 are ENHRY and SYGVKD. The CDR3 length is 15 residues. Trimming removed 2 bases at V and 4 bases at J, with 12 bases between. CDR3 nucleotides: TGTGCCATCAGTGAGGAACAGGGTAGGAATCAGCCCCAGCATTTT. Amino acid sequence: CAISEEQGRNQPQHF.

The chain carries TRBV6-1 and TRBJ1-4, with 8 bases identical to TRBD1. Looked up from germline, CDR1 is MNHNS and CDR2 is SASEGT. CDR3 length equals 16 residues. V lost 4 bases, J lost 7 bases, and 11 bases stayed unmatched. Here the CDR3 reads CASSGLGTGGAEKLFF. The CDR3 DNA reads TGTGCCAGCAGTGGATTGGGGACAGGCGGGGCTGAAAAACTGTTTTTT.

The chain is built from TRBV7-9 and TRBJ2-3; D is possibly TRBD1 or TRBD2 (6 bases each). The CDR3 is 14 residues long. Trimming left V 4 bases short and J 4 bases short, with 12 bases between. Germline CDR1 SEHNR, CDR2 FQNEAQ (reference sequence). CDR3 bases: TGTGCCAGCAGCTGGAGGGGGGATTCAGATACGCAGTATTTT. Its protein product is CASSWRGDSDTQYF.